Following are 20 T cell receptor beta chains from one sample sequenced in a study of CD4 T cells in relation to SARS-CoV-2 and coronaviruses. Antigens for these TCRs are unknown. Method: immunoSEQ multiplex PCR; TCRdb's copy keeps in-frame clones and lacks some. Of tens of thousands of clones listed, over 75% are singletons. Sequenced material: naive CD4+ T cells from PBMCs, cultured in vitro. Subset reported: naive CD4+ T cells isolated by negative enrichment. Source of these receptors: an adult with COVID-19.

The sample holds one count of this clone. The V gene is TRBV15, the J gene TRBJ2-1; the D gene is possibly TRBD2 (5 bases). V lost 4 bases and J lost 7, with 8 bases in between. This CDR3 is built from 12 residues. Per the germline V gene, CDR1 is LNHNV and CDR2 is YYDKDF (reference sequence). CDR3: CATSTLVNEQFF. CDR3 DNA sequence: TGTGCCACCAGCACACTAGTTAATGAGCAGTTCTTC. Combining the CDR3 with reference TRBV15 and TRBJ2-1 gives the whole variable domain DAMVIQNPRYQVTQFGKPVTLSCSQTLNHNVMYWYQQKSSQAPKLLFHYYDKDFNNEADTPDNFQSRRPNTSFCFLDIRSPGLGDTAMYLCATSTLVNEQFFGPGTRLTVL.

The CDR3 region is CATGDGTWGGYTF. The CDR3 DNA reads as TGTGCCACCGGAGACGGGACATGGGGCGGCTACACCTTC. The chain has TRBV6-6 and TRBJ1-2; D possibly corresponds to TRBD1 (6 bases). Germline CDR1 MNHNY, CDR2 SVGAGI (reference sequence). V was pared by 10 bases and J by 8 bases, with 20 bases between. This CDR3 has 13 amino acids.

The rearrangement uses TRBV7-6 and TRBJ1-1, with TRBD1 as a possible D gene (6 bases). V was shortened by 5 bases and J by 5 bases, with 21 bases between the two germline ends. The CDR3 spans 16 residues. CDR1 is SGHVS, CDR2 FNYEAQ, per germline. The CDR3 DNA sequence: TGTGCCAGCAGCGAAACGGTCATCGGAGGGACAACTGAAGCTTTCTTT. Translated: CASSETVIGGTTEAFF.

CDR3 DNA: TGTGCCAGCAGTACCCCGACAGGGAGGGTCGTGGAGCAGTACTTC. Translated, it gives CASSTPTGRVVEQYF. This chain uses TRBV6-2 or TRBV6-3 with TRBJ2-7, with D possibly called TRBD1 or TRBD2 (7 bases each). Trimming removed 5 bases from V and 7 bases from J, with 21 bases in between. CDR1 is MNHEY, CDR2 SVGEGT, per germline. The CDR3 is 15 residues long.

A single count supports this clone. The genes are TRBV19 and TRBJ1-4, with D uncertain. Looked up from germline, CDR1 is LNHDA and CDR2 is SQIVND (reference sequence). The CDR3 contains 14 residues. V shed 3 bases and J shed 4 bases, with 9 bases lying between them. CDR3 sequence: CASSIGSVNEKLFF. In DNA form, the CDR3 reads TGTGCCAGTAGTATCGGGTCGGTTAATGAAAAACTGTTTTTT.

The CDR3 protein is CASHQRGHGYTF. The CDR3 DNA sequence: TGTGCCAGCCACCAAAGGGGGCATGGCTACACCTTC. V is TRBV28 and J is TRBJ1-2; 7 positions match TRBD1. This CDR3 contains 12 residues. The J segment lost 6 bases and the V segment lost 8 bases, leaving 6 bases of the junction unmatched. Germline assignment: CDR1 MDHEN and CDR2 SYDVKM.

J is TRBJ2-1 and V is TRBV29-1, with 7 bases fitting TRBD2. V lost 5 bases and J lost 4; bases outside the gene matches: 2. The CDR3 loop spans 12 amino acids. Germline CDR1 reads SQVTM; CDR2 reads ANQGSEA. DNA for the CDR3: TGCAGCGTTACGCGGGAGTACAATGAGCAGTTCTTC. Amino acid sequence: CSVTREYNEQFF.

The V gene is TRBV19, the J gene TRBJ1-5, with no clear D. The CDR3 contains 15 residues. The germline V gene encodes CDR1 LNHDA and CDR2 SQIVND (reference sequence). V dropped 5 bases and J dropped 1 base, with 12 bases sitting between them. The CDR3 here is CASSLTAGSNQPQHF. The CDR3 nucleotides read TGTGCCAGTAGTCTTACCGCGGGGAGCAATCAGCCCCAGCATTTT.

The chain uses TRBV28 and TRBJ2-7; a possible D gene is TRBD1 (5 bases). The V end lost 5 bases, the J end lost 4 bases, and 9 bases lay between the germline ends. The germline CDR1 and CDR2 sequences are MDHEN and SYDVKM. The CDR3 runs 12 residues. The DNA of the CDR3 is TGTGCCAGCAGTCTGAAGGGGTACGAGCAGTACTTC. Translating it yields CASSLKGYEQYF.

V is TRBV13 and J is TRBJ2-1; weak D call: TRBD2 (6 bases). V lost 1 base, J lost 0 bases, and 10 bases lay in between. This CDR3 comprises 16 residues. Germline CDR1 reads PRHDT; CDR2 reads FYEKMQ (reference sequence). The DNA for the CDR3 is TGTGCCAGCAGCTTAGATGGGGGGAGCTCCTACAATGAGCAGTTCTTC. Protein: CASSLDGGSSYNEQFF.

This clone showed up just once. In nucleotides, the CDR3 is TGTGCCAGTACCCCGGATAGCGGGAGAACAGATACGCAGTATTTT. Its translation: CASTPDSGRTDTQYF. The chain has TRBV19 and TRBJ2-3; 9 nucleotides agree with TRBD2. The CDR3 loop spans 15 amino acids. V shed 7 bases and J 3 bases; nucleotides not matched to a gene: 8. The germline gives CDR1 LNHDA, CDR2 SQIVND (reference sequence).

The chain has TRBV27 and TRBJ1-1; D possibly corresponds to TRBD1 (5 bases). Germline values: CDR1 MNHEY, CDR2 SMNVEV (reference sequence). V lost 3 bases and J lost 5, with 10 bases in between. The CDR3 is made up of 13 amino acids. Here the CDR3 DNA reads TGTGCCAGCAGTTTCAGGGTTCAGACTGAAGCTTTCTTT. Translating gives CASSFRVQTEAFF.

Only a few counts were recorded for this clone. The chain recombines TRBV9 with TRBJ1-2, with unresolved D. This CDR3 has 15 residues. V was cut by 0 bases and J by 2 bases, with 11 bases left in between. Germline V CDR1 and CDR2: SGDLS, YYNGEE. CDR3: CASSVEIVGNYGYTF. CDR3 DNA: TGTGCCAGCAGCGTAGAGATCGTAGGGAACTATGGCTACACCTTC.

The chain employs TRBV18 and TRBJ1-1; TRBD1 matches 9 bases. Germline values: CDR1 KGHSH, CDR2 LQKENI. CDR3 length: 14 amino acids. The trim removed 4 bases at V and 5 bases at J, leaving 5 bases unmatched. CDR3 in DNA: TGTGCCAGCTCACAGGACAGGGGCGGAACTGAAGCTTTCTTT. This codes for CASSQDRGGTEAFF. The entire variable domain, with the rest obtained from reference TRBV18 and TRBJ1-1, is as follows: NAGVMQNPRHLVRRRGQEARLRCSPMKGHSHVYWYRQLPEEGLKFMVYLQKENIIDESGMPKERFSAEFPKEGPSILRIQQVVRGDSAAYFCASSQDRGGTEAFFGQGTRLTVV.

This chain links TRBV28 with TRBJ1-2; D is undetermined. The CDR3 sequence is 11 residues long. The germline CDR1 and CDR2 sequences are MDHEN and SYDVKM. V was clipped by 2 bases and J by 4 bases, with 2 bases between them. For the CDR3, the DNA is TGTGCCAGCAGTTTAAGCTATGGCTACACCTTC. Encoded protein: CASSLSYGYTF.

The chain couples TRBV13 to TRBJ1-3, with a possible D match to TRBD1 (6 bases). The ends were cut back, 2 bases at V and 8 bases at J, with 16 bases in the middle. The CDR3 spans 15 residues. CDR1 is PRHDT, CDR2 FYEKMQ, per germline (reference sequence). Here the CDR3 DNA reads TGTGCCAGCAGCTTATCAGGGGCCGCAGCCTACACCATATATTTT. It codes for CASSLSGAAAYTIYF.

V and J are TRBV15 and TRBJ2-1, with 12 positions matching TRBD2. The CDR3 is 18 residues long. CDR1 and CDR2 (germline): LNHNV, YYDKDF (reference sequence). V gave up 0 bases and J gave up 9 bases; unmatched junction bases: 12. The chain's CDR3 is CATSRELGGLAGGGEQFF. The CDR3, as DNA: TGTGCCACCAGCAGAGAGTTAGGGGGGCTAGCGGGAGGGGGTGAGCAGTTCTTC. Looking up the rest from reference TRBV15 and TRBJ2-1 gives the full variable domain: DAMVIQNPRYQVTQFGKPVTLSCSQTLNHNVMYWYQQKSSQAPKLLFHYYDKDFNNEADTPDNFQSRRPNTSFCFLDIRSPGLGDTAMYLCATSRELGGLAGGGEQFFGPGTRLTVL.

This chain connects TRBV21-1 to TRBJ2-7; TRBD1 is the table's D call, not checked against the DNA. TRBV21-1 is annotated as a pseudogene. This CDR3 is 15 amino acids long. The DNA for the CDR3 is TGTGCCAGCAGCAAAAAACCGACAGGGACCGGCGAGCAGTACTTC. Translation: CASSKKPTGTGEQYF.

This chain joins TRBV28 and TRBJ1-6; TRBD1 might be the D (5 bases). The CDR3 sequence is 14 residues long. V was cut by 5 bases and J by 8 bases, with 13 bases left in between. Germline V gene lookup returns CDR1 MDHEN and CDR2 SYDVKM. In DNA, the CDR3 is TGTGCCAGCAGTCCTTCAGACAGATATTCACCCCTCCACTTT. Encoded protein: CASSPSDRYSPLHF.

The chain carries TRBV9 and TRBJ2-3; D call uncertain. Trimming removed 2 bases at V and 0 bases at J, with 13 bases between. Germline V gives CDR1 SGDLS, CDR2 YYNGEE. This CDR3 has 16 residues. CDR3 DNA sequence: TGTGCCAGCAGCGTGTCTGGGCGAACTAGCACAGATACGCAGTATTTT. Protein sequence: CASSVSGRTSTDTQYF. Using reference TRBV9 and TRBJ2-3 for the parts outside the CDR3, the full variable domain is DSGVTQTPKHLITATGQRVTLRCSPRSGDLSVYWYQQSLDQGLQFLIQYYNGEERAKGNILERFSAQQFPDLHSELNLSSLELGDSALYFCASSVSGRTSTDTQYFGPGTRLTVL.